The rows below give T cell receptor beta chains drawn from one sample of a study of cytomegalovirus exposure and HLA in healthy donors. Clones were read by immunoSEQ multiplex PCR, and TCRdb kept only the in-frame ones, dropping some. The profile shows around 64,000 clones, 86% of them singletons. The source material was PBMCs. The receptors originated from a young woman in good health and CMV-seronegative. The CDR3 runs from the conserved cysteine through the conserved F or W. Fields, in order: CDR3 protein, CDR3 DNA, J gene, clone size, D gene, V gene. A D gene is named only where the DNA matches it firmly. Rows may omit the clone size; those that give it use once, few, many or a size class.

CDR3 protein: CASTLYGSGSYEQYF
CDR3 DNA: TGTGCCAGCACCCTGTACGGTAGCGGGAGCTACGAGCAGTACTTC
J gene: TRBJ2-7
clone size: -
D gene: TRBD2
V gene: TRBV7-2

CDR3 protein: CASSGSGGRYEQYF
CDR3 DNA: TGCGCCAGCAGCGGTAGCGGGGGACGCTACGAGCAGTACTTC
J gene: TRBJ2-7
clone size: -
D gene: TRBD2
V gene: TRBV5-1

CDR3 protein: CASSIMGDRLNTEAFF
CDR3 DNA: TGTGCCAGCAGTATTATGGGGGACAGACTGAACACTGAAGCTTTCTTT
J gene: TRBJ1-1
clone size: once
D gene: TRBD1
V gene: TRBV28

CDR3 protein: CSYRTGPGEKLFF
CDR3 DNA: TGCAGCTATCGGACAGGACCGGGTGAAAAACTGTTTTTT
J gene: TRBJ1-4
clone size: few
D gene: TRBD1
V gene: TRBV29-1

CDR3 protein: CASSLTGGPYEQYF
CDR3 DNA: TGTGCCAGCAGCCTCACGGGAGGGCCCTACGAGCAGTACTTC
J gene: TRBJ2-7
clone size: few
D gene: TRBD2
V gene: TRBV6-5

CDR3 protein: CASSPPRTGEFVEQYF
CDR3 DNA: TGTGCCAGCAGTCCCCCTAGGACAGGGGAGTTTGTGGAGCAGTACTTC
J gene: TRBJ2-7
clone size: -
D gene: TRBD1
V gene: TRBV2

CDR3 protein: CASSLYSGSAKETQYF
CDR3 DNA: TGTGCCAGCAGCTTATATAGCGGGTCCGCAAAAGAGACCCAGTACTTC
J gene: TRBJ2-5
clone size: few
D gene: TRBD2
V gene: TRBV7-9

CDR3 protein: CSAETGWGTEAFF
CDR3 DNA: TGCAGCGCCGAGACAGGGTGGGGCACTGAAGCTTTCTTT
J gene: TRBJ1-1
clone size: -
D gene: TRBD1
V gene: TRBV29-1

CDR3 protein: CASSGLDSRSYNEQFF
CDR3 DNA: TGTGCCAGCAGTGGGCTGGACAGCCGCTCCTACAATGAGCAGTTCTTC
J gene: TRBJ2-1
clone size: once
D gene: -
V gene: TRBV28

CDR3 protein: CASSAPGGPYNEQFF
CDR3 DNA: TGTGCCAGCAGTGCCCCGGGGGGACCTTACAATGAGCAGTTCTTC
J gene: TRBJ2-1
clone size: -
D gene: TRBD2
V gene: TRBV27

CDR3 protein: CASSQETASTDTQYF
CDR3 DNA: TGTGCCAGCAGCCAAGAGACAGCTAGCACAGATACGCAGTATTTT
J gene: TRBJ2-3
clone size: -
D gene: -
V gene: TRBV2

CDR3 protein: CASSQGYVYQETQYF
CDR3 DNA: TGTGCCAGCAGCCAGGGTTACGTGTACCAAGAGACCCAGTACTTC
J gene: TRBJ2-5
clone size: -
D gene: -
V gene: TRBV5-4

CDR3 protein: CASSLGGRQGFGNTIYF
CDR3 DNA: TGTGCCAGCAGCTTAGGGGGCCGACAGGGATTCGGAAACACCATATATTTT
J gene: TRBJ1-3
clone size: once
D gene: TRBD1
V gene: TRBV7-9

CDR3 protein: CASSPTGLAGVPSSTDTQYF
CDR3 DNA: TGCGCCAGCAGCCCGACGGGACTAGCGGGAGTTCCCTCTAGCACAGATACGCAGTATTTT
J gene: TRBJ2-3
clone size: -
D gene: TRBD2
V gene: TRBV5-1

CDR3 protein: CASSSGTGGIKSEKLFF
CDR3 DNA: TGTGCCAGCAGCTCCGGCACAGGGGGCATTAAGAGTGAAAAACTGTTTTTT
J gene: TRBJ1-4
clone size: -
D gene: TRBD1
V gene: TRBV11-2

CDR3 protein: CASSLFPGSTGELFF
CDR3 DNA: TGTGCCAGCAGTTTATTCCCGGGTTCCACCGGGGAGCTGTTTTTT
J gene: TRBJ2-2
clone size: few
D gene: -
V gene: TRBV27

CDR3 protein: CASSVRNTEAFF
CDR3 DNA: TGTGCCAGCAGTGTTAGGAACACTGAAGCTTTCTTT
J gene: TRBJ1-1
clone size: few
D gene: -
V gene: TRBV2

CDR3 protein: CASGGQGAAGYGYTF
CDR3 DNA: TGTGCCAGCGGTGGACAGGGGGCGGCCGGCTATGGCTACACCTTC
J gene: TRBJ1-2
clone size: once
D gene: TRBD1
V gene: TRBV28

CDR3 protein: CASKRDSKLGYGYTF
CDR3 DNA: TGTGCCAGCAAACGGGACTCAAAACTTGGGTATGGCTACACCTTC
J gene: TRBJ1-2
clone size: -
D gene: -
V gene: TRBV28

CDR3 protein: CASSITSGVQYF
CDR3 DNA: TGCGCCAGCAGCATAACTAGCGGGGTCCAGTACTTC
J gene: TRBJ2-7
clone size: -
D gene: TRBD2
V gene: TRBV5-1

CDR3 protein: CASSLVGGEQYF
CDR3 DNA: TGTGCCAGCAGCTTAGTTGGGGGCGAACAGTACTTC
J gene: TRBJ2-4
clone size: -
D gene: -
V gene: TRBV11-2

CDR3 protein: CASSLGGGVSGNTIYF
CDR3 DNA: TGCGCCAGCAGCTTGGGAGGGGGAGTATCTGGAAACACCATATATTTT
J gene: TRBJ1-3
clone size: few
D gene: -
V gene: TRBV5-1

CDR3 protein: CATSRTTTDSSGEKLFF
CDR3 DNA: TGTGCCACCAGCAGAACCACTACCGACAGTTCCGGGGAAAAACTGTTTTTT
J gene: TRBJ1-4
clone size: -
D gene: -
V gene: TRBV15

CDR3 protein: CASSFGGYGTGELFF
CDR3 DNA: TGTGCCAGCAGCTTTGGGGGCTACGGCACCGGGGAGCTGTTTTTT
J gene: TRBJ2-2
clone size: -
D gene: -
V gene: TRBV7-9

CDR3 protein: CASSLSGRAYEQYF
CDR3 DNA: TGTGCCAGCAGCTTAAGCGGGAGGGCCTACGAGCAGTACTTC
J gene: TRBJ2-7
clone size: once
D gene: TRBD2
V gene: TRBV7-2

CDR3 protein: CASTATGQNTEAFF
CDR3 DNA: TGTGCCAGCACCGCTACGGGACAGAACACTGAAGCTTTCTTT
J gene: TRBJ1-1
clone size: -
D gene: -
V gene: TRBV9

CDR3 protein: CASSSETGSETQYF
CDR3 DNA: TGTGCCAGCAGTTCCGAGACAGGGTCAGAGACCCAGTACTTC
J gene: TRBJ2-5
clone size: once
D gene: TRBD1
V gene: TRBV28

CDR3 protein: CASSLGGLAANTGELFF
CDR3 DNA: TGTGCCAGCAGCTTAGGAGGGCTAGCGGCGAACACCGGGGAGCTGTTTTTT
J gene: TRBJ2-2
clone size: -
D gene: TRBD2
V gene: TRBV7-9

CDR3 protein: CASSQALEKGKSNYGYTF
CDR3 DNA: TGTGCCAGCAGCCAAGCGTTAGAGAAGGGGAAATCTAACTATGGCTACACCTTC
J gene: TRBJ1-2
clone size: -
D gene: -
V gene: TRBV14

CDR3 protein: CAWNPTLRQFNYGYTF
CDR3 DNA: TGTGCCTGGAATCCCACCTTGCGGCAGTTTAACTATGGCTACACCTTC
J gene: TRBJ1-2
clone size: -
D gene: -
V gene: TRBV30

CDR3 protein: CASSSSGLATGVPSNEQFF
CDR3 DNA: TGTGCCAGTAGTTCCTCGGGACTAGCGACGGGAGTGCCTAGCAATGAGCAGTTCTTC
J gene: TRBJ2-1
clone size: -
D gene: TRBD2
V gene: TRBV19

CDR3 protein: CASSLNQGVEKLFF
CDR3 DNA: TGTGCCAGCAGTTTAAACCAGGGGGTCGAAAAACTGTTTTTT
J gene: TRBJ1-4
clone size: -
D gene: TRBD1
V gene: TRBV28

CDR3 protein: CASSPGLVYEQYF
CDR3 DNA: TGTGCCAGCAGCCCTGGACTAGTTTACGAGCAGTACTTC
J gene: TRBJ2-7
clone size: -
D gene: TRBD2
V gene: TRBV5-5

CDR3 protein: CASSSTGGSGNTIYF
CDR3 DNA: TGTGCCAGCAGCTCGACCGGGGGATCCGGAAACACCATATATTTT
J gene: TRBJ1-3
clone size: -
D gene: -
V gene: TRBV5-6

CDR3 protein: CATLLILAGGPGIQYF
CDR3 DNA: TGTGCCACCCTACTGATACTAGCGGGAGGGCCGGGCATTCAGTACTTC
J gene: TRBJ2-4
clone size: -
D gene: TRBD2
V gene: TRBV28

CDR3 protein: CASSPSGLHWGAFF
CDR3 DNA: TGTGCCAGCAGCCCATCCGGACTACATTGGGGAGCTTTCTTT
J gene: TRBJ1-1
clone size: -
D gene: -
V gene: TRBV6-5

CDR3 protein: CASSLEGFGYTF
CDR3 DNA: TGTGCCAGCAGCTTAGAGGGGTTTGGCTACACCTTC
J gene: TRBJ1-2
clone size: -
D gene: -
V gene: TRBV7-2

CDR3 protein: CASSPGQGATDTQYF
CDR3 DNA: TGCGCCAGCAGCCCGGGACAGGGGGCAACAGATACGCAGTATTTT
J gene: TRBJ2-3
clone size: few
D gene: TRBD1
V gene: TRBV4-3

CDR3 protein: CASSAGQGRRLGELFF
CDR3 DNA: TGTGCCAGCAGCGCGGGACAGGGGAGGAGGTTGGGGGAGCTGTTTTTT
J gene: TRBJ2-2
clone size: -
D gene: TRBD1
V gene: TRBV5-5

CDR3 protein: CASSLDPGLAVNEQFF
CDR3 DNA: TGTGCCAGCAGCTTAGACCCGGGACTAGCAGTCAATGAGCAGTTCTTC
J gene: TRBJ2-1
clone size: -
D gene: TRBD2
V gene: TRBV13

CDR3 protein: CASSSGHLLNTEAFF
CDR3 DNA: TGTGCCAGTAGTTCCGGACATCTTCTGAACACTGAAGCTTTCTTT
J gene: TRBJ1-1
clone size: -
D gene: -
V gene: TRBV19

CDR3 protein: CASSHSGLAVPSYNEQFF
CDR3 DNA: TGTGCCAGCAGCCACTCGGGACTAGCGGTTCCCTCCTACAATGAGCAGTTCTTC
J gene: TRBJ2-1
clone size: once
D gene: TRBD2
V gene: TRBV9

CDR3 protein: CASSRAGSGNSNQPQHF
CDR3 DNA: TGCGCCAGCAGCCGGGCGGGGTCGGGTAATAGCAATCAGCCCCAGCATTTT
J gene: TRBJ1-5
clone size: -
D gene: -
V gene: TRBV4-1

CDR3 protein: CSASGQETQYF
CDR3 DNA: TGCAGTGCTAGCGGCCAAGAGACCCAGTACTTC
J gene: TRBJ2-5
clone size: -
D gene: -
V gene: TRBV20-1

CDR3 protein: CAWSVGLAGSAQFF
CDR3 DNA: TGTGCCTGGAGTGTTGGCCTAGCGGGGTCGGCGCAGTTCTTC
J gene: TRBJ2-1
clone size: -
D gene: TRBD2
V gene: TRBV30

CDR3 protein: CASSLGGGGEQFF
CDR3 DNA: TGTGCCAGCAGCCTCGGGGGGGGTGGAGAGCAGTTCTTC
J gene: TRBJ2-1
clone size: -
D gene: TRBD2
V gene: TRBV2

CDR3 protein: CASSFTLADPTLAQYF
CDR3 DNA: TGTGCCAGCAGCTTTACTCTAGCGGACCCCACCTTGGCCCAGTACTTC
J gene: TRBJ2-5
clone size: few
D gene: TRBD2
V gene: TRBV11-1